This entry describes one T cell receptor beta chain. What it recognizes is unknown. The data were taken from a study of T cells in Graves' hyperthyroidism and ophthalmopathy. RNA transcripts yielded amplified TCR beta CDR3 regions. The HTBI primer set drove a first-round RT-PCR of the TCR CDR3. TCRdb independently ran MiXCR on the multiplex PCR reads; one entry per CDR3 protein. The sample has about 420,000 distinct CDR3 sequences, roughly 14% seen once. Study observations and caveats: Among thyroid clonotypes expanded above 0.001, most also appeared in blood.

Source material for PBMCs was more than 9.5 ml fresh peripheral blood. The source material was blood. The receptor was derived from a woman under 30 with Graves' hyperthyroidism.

CDR3 coding DNA: TGTGCCAGCAGCCGACCCCTTTTATGGGGGACTTCCTACAATGAGCAGTTCTTC. Encoded protein: CASSRPLLWGTSYNEQFF. This chain connects TRBV14 to TRBJ2-1; D perhaps matches TRBD2 (6 bases). CDR1 SGHDN and CDR2 FVKESK come from the germline V gene. Trimming took off 4 bases at V and 1 base at J, with 20 bases between the two ends. The CDR3 spans 18 residues.